The clone carrying this TCR beta chain has more than one count but fewer than ten. Antigen: not known. This sample stems from a study of post-analysis software for immune sequencing data. Findings of the study overall: In multiple sclerosis, normalized Chao1 diversity was significantly below that of controls. Pronounced co-clustering by F measure was evident among identically batched samples. TRBV segments more frequent in patients than in controls numbered five and included TRBV5-6, TRBV5-1 and TRBV20-1.

The TCR beta cDNA libraries contained unique molecular identifiers. T cells numbering roughly 0.9 to 11 million gave rise to a few hundred thousand cDNA molecules. TCRdb recomputed calls from the PCR reads with MiXCR, one row per CDR3 protein. In the table there are about 570,000 distinct CDR3 sequences, roughly 34% of which are singletons. The CDR3 length is 12 residues. Trimming cost V 10 bases and J 4 bases; bases outside gene matches: 7. This sequence was found in a girl younger than 18 with multiple sclerosis. The sequenced material came from blood. V is TRBV12-3 or TRBV12-4 and J is TRBJ2-7; 7 bases are shared with TRBD2. The CDR3 reads CATGTTPYEQYF. Here the CDR3 DNA reads TGTGCCACCGGGACTACCCCGTACGAGCAGTACTTC.